This section outlines one TCR beta chain sequence together with its context. Its antigen is still unknown. TCRdb reprocessed the 5' RACE reads with MiXCR, giving one entry per CDR3 protein. The repertoire holds some 560,000 distinct CDR3 sequences, with over 8.5% as singletons. Germline CDR1 is MNHEY and CDR2 is SVGAGI. The CDR3 sequence is 15 residues long. V was clipped by 4 bases and J by 1 base; unmatched bases: 7. The sample is drawn from a study of identical twins. Study-wide results and caveats: Compared with unrelated sharing, twin-shared out-of-frame alpha sequences had more low-probability sequences.

These records were also assigned to another study, of yellow fever vaccine responses in identical twins.

The chain links TRBV6-5 to TRBJ2-7, with 7 bases identical to TRBD2. The source of this sequence is a woman aged 18 to 35 in good health. Sequenced input: PBMCs. The CDR3 nucleotides are TGTGCCAGCAGTTTGGAACTAGCGAGTTCCTACGAGCAGTACTTC. Translation: CASSLELASSYEQYF.